These T cell receptor beta chains were read from a single sample in a study of blood T cell repertoires in COVID-19. The repertoire was sequenced with immunoSEQ multiplex PCR; TCRdb's copy has only in-frame clones and lacks some. Among 110,000 to 150,000 clones listed, just under 85% were seen once. Sequencing was done on a sample of PBMCs or T cells enriched from blood (not recorded which). These receptors all stem from a woman aged 40-49 years who had recovered from COVID-19. The CDR3 runs from the conserved cysteine through the conserved F or W. Fields, in order: clone size, D gene, J gene, CDR3 length, V gene, CDR3 DNA, CDR3 protein. The D gene is left open where the match is weak. A row's size may be missing; if present it is once, few, many or a size class.

>-|TRBD2|TRBJ2-2|19|TRBV5-1
TGCGCCAGCAGCTTGGCCAGGACTAGCGGTACATTAATCACCGGGGAGCTGTTTTTT
CASSLARTSGTLITGELFF
>-|-|TRBJ1-4|15|TRBV9
TGTGCCAGCAGCCCATGGGCGGGGGGAGATGAAAAACTGTTTTTT
CASSPWAGGDEKLFF
>few|TRBD1|TRBJ1-5|17|TRBV6-6
TGTGCCAGCAGTCTCCGCCCCGGGACAGGGATTGATCAGCCCCAGCATTTT
CASSLRPGTGIDQPQHF
>-|-|TRBJ1-3|15|TRBV5-1
TGCGCCAGCAGCGCCGGGACACGCTCTGGAAACACCATATATTTT
CASSAGTRSGNTIYF
>-|TRBD1|TRBJ2-7|14|TRBV5-4
TGTGCCAGCAGCTTGGGGACAGGGGGCGCGGCGCAGTACTTC
CASSLGTGGAAQYF
>once|TRBD2|TRBJ2-2|17|TRBV15
TGTGCCACCAGCAGAGAAGGGACTATACCACCCACCGGGGAGCTGTTTTTT
CATSREGTIPPTGELFF
>-|TRBD1|TRBJ1-2|16|TRBV6-1
TGTGCCAGCAGAGAACAACCCGGGACAGGGGTATATGGCTACACCTTC
CASREQPGTGVYGYTF
>-|TRBD1|TRBJ1-5|17|TRBV3-1/TRBV3-2
TGTGCCAGCAGCCCCGGACAGGGGGCAGGGAGCAATCAGCCCCAGCATTTT
CASSPGQGAGSNQPQHF
>-|-|TRBJ1-2|13|TRBV3-1/TRBV3-2
TGTGCCAGCAGCCAAGATGGGCCCTATGGCTACACCTTC
CASSQDGPYGYTF
>-|-|TRBJ2-1|15|TRBV6-6
TGTGCCAGCAGCAGTACTGGGAGCTCCTACAATGAGCAGTTCTTC
CASSSTGSSYNEQFF
>few|-|TRBJ1-2|12|TRBV19
TGTGCCACCGGTTCGTCCGAGTATGGCTACACCTTC
CATGSSEYGYTF
>-|TRBD2|TRBJ2-1|15|TRBV7-8
TGTGCCAGCAGCCCCGGGACTAGCGGGAGCAATGAGCAGTTCTTC
CASSPGTSGSNEQFF
>-|TRBD1|TRBJ2-1|14|TRBV29-1
TGCAGCGCAAGGGACAGGTACTCCTACAATGAGCAGTTCTTC
CSARDRYSYNEQFF
>-|-|TRBJ1-1|13|TRBV7-6
TGTGCCAGCAGCGTGGGGGCTAGCACTGAAGCTTTCTTT
CASSVGASTEAFF
>-|TRBD1|TRBJ1-1|15|TRBV9
TGTGCCAGCAGCGTAATACCTGACAGGGACGCTGAAGCTTTCTTT
CASSVIPDRDAEAFF
>-|-|TRBJ2-3|14|TRBV10-3
TGTGCCATCAGGGATGGGACTAGCACAGATACGCAGTATTTT
CAIRDGTSTDTQYF
>-|TRBD1|TRBJ2-7|14|TRBV7-9
TGTGCCAGCAGCCAGGACAGGGGTTGGGGCGAGCAGTACTTC
CASSQDRGWGEQYF
>-|-|TRBJ1-3|13|TRBV7-6
TGTGCCAGCAGCCCAGACGGGGGAAACACCATATATTTT
CASSPDGGNTIYF
>-|-|TRBJ2-1|16|TRBV19
TGTGCCAGTAGTTCTCCGGTGACAGCGCGGTACAATGAGCAGTTCTTC
CASSSPVTARYNEQFF
>-|-|TRBJ1-4|14|TRBV20-1
TGCAGTGCTAGTAGCCGGCAGGGATGGGAAAAACTGTTTTTT
CSASSRQGWEKLFF
>few|-|TRBJ2-7|13|TRBV5-1
TGCGCCAGCAGCTTGGGGTGGAGAGGCGAGCAGTACTTC
CASSLGWRGEQYF
>-|TRBD2|TRBJ2-1|17|TRBV3-1/TRBV3-2
TGTGCCAGCAGCCAAGATGCCGGGGGGGCGTCCTACAATGAGCAGTTCTTC
CASSQDAGGASYNEQFF
>few|TRBD1|TRBJ2-2|17|TRBV7-9
TGTGCCAGCAGCTCGTTACCGGGACAGGGGATTTTCGGGGAGCTGTTTTTT
CASSSLPGQGIFGELFF
>once|TRBD2|TRBJ2-3|14|TRBV15
TGTGCCACCAGCAGATGGGGACTAGCGGATACGCAGTATTTT
CATSRWGLADTQYF
>-|TRBD1|TRBJ1-1|12|TRBV5-1
TGCGCCAGCAGAAATGACAGGGGCGAAGCTTTCTTT
CASRNDRGEAFF
>-|-|TRBJ2-7|16|TRBV5-1
TGCGCCAGCAGCCCCGGACAAGTTGGTTCCTATTACGAGCAGTACTTC
CASSPGQVGSYYEQYF
>once|TRBD2|TRBJ2-1|15|TRBV5-1
TGCGCCAGCAGCCCCGGGACTAGCGGGGGAGGTGAGCAGTTCTTC
CASSPGTSGGGEQFF
>-|TRBD2|TRBJ2-2|18|TRBV5-6
TGTGCCAGCAGACGCAGACTAGCGGGAGGGCCGAAGTCCGGGGAGCTGTTTTTT
CASRRRLAGGPKSGELFF
>-|TRBD1|TRBJ1-2|16|TRBV5-8
TGTGCCAGCACCTTTGGGACAGGGGGAGGAATCTATGGCTACACCTTC
CASTFGTGGGIYGYTF
>-|-|TRBJ1-2|15|TRBV2
TGTGCCAGCAGCGCCACAGGGTTGGGTAACTATGGCTACACCTTC
CASSATGLGNYGYTF
>-|TRBD2|TRBJ2-1|16|TRBV7-9
TGTGCCAGCAGCTTAGATACGGGACTAGCGGGACTTGAGCAGTTCTTC
CASSLDTGLAGLEQFF
>few|-|TRBJ1-3|14|TRBV30
TGTGCCTGGAGCAGGACACGAATCGGAAACACCATATATTTT
CAWSRTRIGNTIYF
>-|TRBD2|TRBJ2-3|16|TRBV3-1/TRBV3-2
TGTGCCAGCAGCCAAGCAGCGGGAGGAGACACAGATACGCAGTATTTT
CASSQAAGGDTDTQYF
>once|-|TRBJ2-2|13|TRBV4-2
TGTGCCAGCAGCGAGCCGAACACCGGGGAGCTGTTTTTT
CASSEPNTGELFF
>-|TRBD1|TRBJ1-3|15|TRBV6-1
TGTGCCAGCAGTGAGGCAGGGGGTTCTGGAAACACCATATATTTT
CASSEAGGSGNTIYF
>-|-|TRBJ2-1|11|TRBV27
TGTGCCAGCATGTCGCTAGTCGAGCAGTTCTTC
CASMSLVEQFF
>-|TRBD1|TRBJ2-5|13|TRBV3-1/TRBV3-2
TGTGCCAGCAGGGGACAGGGCGAAGAGACCCAGTACTTC
CASRGQGEETQYF
>-|-|TRBJ1-2|13|TRBV27
TGTGCCAGCAGTTCCGGGGCGGAGGGAGGCTACACCTTC
CASSSGAEGGYTF
>many|-|TRBJ2-1|12|TRBV5-1
TGCGCCGAGAGTATCTCCTACAATGAGCAGTTCTTC
CAESISYNEQFF
>once|TRBD2|TRBJ2-7|15|TRBV6-5
TGTGCCAGCAGCTCTACTAGCGGGGGATCCTACGAGCAGTACTTC
CASSSTSGGSYEQYF
>-|-|TRBJ1-1|13|TRBV9
TGTGCCAGCAGCGTAGGTACGGGGACTGAAGCTTTCTTT
CASSVGTGTEAFF
>-|TRBD2|TRBJ2-1|16|TRBV6-6
TGTGCCAGCAGTGCCGCCCTCAGCGGGACCTACAATGAGCAGTTCTTC
CASSAALSGTYNEQFF
>-|TRBD2|TRBJ2-1|15|TRBV7-9
TGTGCCAGCCGGACTAGCGGGACCTCCTACAATGAGCAGTTCTTC
CASRTSGTSYNEQFF
>-|-|TRBJ1-2|12|TRBV3-1/TRBV3-2
TGTGCCACCCTAGGGGGAGAAAATGGCTACACCTTC
CATLGGENGYTF
>-|-|TRBJ1-5|13|TRBV12-3/TRBV12-4
TGTGCCAGCAGTTTGGGGGCTGGTCAGCCCCAGCATTTT
CASSLGAGQPQHF
>-|-|TRBJ2-1|15|TRBV7-2
TGTGCCAGCCGCAGGAATAGAGCGGTTGACAATGAGCAGTTCTTC
CASRRNRAVDNEQFF
>-|-|TRBJ2-7|12|TRBV27
TGTGCCAGCAGTCCAAACTCCTACGAGCAGTACTTC
CASSPNSYEQYF
>-|-|TRBJ2-2|12|TRBV29-1
TGCAGCGTGATGGGCGGGACCGGGGAGCTGTTTTTT
CSVMGGTGELFF
>-|-|TRBJ2-7|15|TRBV6-1
TGTGCCAGCAGTTCACCGGGTCAAAGCTCCTACGAGCAGTACTTC
CASSSPGQSSYEQYF
>-|-|TRBJ1-3|17|TRBV4-2
TGTGCCAGCAGCCAAGCTGGGGGGGTGGACTCTGGAAACACCATATATTTT
CASSQAGGVDSGNTIYF
>-|-|TRBJ1-1|13|TRBV18
TGTGCCAGCTCAACCACGAGGAACACTGAAGCTTTCTTT
CASSTTRNTEAFF
>once|TRBD2|TRBJ2-3|14|TRBV19
TGTGCCAGTAGTACGGGACTACTCACAGATACGCAGTATTTT
CASSTGLLTDTQYF
>-|-|TRBJ1-2|15|TRBV25-1
TGTGCCAGCAGTGAAGGGGGCAGGGCTGACTATGGCTACACCTTC
CASSEGGRADYGYTF
>-|-|TRBJ2-2|16|TRBV5-1
TGCGCCAGCAGCCCCTCAGGGCTTTCGAACACCGGGGAGCTGTTTTTT
CASSPSGLSNTGELFF
>-|-|TRBJ1-1|14|TRBV13
TGTGCCAGCAGCCCCGGGACGGACAGAGCTGAAGCTTTCTTT
CASSPGTDRAEAFF
>-|-|TRBJ1-2|15|TRBV4-1
TGCGCCAGCAGCCAAGTTTTAGGGGGGGCCTATGGCTACACCTTC
CASSQVLGGAYGYTF
>-|TRBD1|TRBJ1-5|15|TRBV7-9
TGTGCCAGCAGTTTAACTGGGACAGGGAATCAGCCCCAGCATTTT
CASSLTGTGNQPQHF
>-|-|TRBJ2-7|15|TRBV5-6
TGTGCCAGCAGCTTATTTAGGGAGAGTGCCTACGAGCAGTACTTC
CASSLFRESAYEQYF
>-|-|TRBJ2-7|11|TRBV5-1
TGCGCCAGCAGCTCCGGTTACGAGCAGTACTTC
CASSSGYEQYF